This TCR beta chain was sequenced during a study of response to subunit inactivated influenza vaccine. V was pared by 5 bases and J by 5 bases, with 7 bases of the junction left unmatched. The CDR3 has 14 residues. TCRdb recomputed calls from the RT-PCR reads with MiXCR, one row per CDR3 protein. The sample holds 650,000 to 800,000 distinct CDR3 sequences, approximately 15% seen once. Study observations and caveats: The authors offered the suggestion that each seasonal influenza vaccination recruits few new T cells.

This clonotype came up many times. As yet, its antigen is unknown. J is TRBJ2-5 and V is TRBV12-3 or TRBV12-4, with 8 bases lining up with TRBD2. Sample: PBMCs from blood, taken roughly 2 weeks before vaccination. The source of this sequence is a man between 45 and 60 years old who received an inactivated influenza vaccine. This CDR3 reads CASSRSGSHETQYF. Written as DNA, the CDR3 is TGTGCCAGCAGTAGGAGCGGGAGCCATGAGACCCAGTACTTC.